Below, 11 T cell receptor beta chains from the same sample are listed, as sequenced in a study of beta chain features in type 1 diabetes. Of the isolated RNA, all was reverse transcribed, and so the sequenced material was expressed TCRB transcripts. The table came from immunoSEQ multiplex PCR; TCRdb's copy has only in-frame clones and leaves some out. In the table there are almost 350,000 clones, around 8% of which are singletons. Specimen: central memory CD4+ T cells from blood. These receptors all come from a young woman in good health.

In its sample, this clone was seen many times. The same CDR3 also results from other DNA sequences found in this sample. The rearrangement uses TRBV5-1 and TRBJ2-1; 9 nucleotides line up with TRBD1. The CDR3 is 14 residues long. V gave up 4 bases and J gave up 3 bases; unmatched junction bases: 2. Germline loops: CDR1 SGHRS, CDR2 YFSETQ. The CDR3: CASSKGQGYNEQFF. As DNA, the CDR3 is TGCGCCAGCAGCAAGGGACAGGGCTACAATGAGCAGTTCTTC.

This clone was recorded at least ten times. The chain recombines TRBV5-1 with TRBJ2-1, with 8 bases matching TRBD1. The V gene end was trimmed by 1 base and the J gene end by 5 bases; junction bases not matched to a gene: 2. CDR3 size: 14 residues. Germline loops: CDR1 SGHRS, CDR2 YFSETQ. The CDR3: CASSLQGADNEQFF. CDR3 sequence (DNA): TGCGCCAGCAGCTTGCAGGGGGCGGACAATGAGCAGTTCTTC.

This clone turned up a few times. The chain employs TRBV28 and TRBJ1-2; 10 bases line up with TRBD1. The CDR3 totals 15 residues. The germline CDR1 and CDR2 sequences are MDHEN and SYDVKM. V gave up 6 bases and J gave up 8 bases; unmatched junction bases: 12. Written as DNA, the CDR3 is TGTGCCAGCAGATTAGGCGGACAGGGGGTGAGGGGCTACACCTTC. Translated: CASRLGGQGVRGYTF.

This clone was observed once. The chain carries TRBV27 and TRBJ2-2; possible D gene TRBD2, 6 bases. CDR3 length: 15 residues. CDR1 is MNHEY and CDR2 is SMNVEV in the germline V gene (reference sequence). V was trimmed by 2 bases and J by 3 bases, leaving 10 bases between them. CDR3 nucleotides: TGTGCCAGCAGTTTACTGCGGGACGACACCGGGGAGCTGTTTTTT. Translation gives CASSLLRDDTGELFF.

This clone was observed many times. The rearrangement uses TRBV10-3 and TRBJ2-1, with TRBD1 matching over 9 bases. From germline, CDR1 is ENHRY and CDR2 SYGVKD. The junction had 5 bases not matched to a gene; V was cut back by 6 bases and J by 8 bases. The CDR3 runs to 13 residues. CDR3 in amino acids: CAIRGQGEDEQFF. For the CDR3, the DNA is TGTGCCATCAGGGGACAGGGAGAAGATGAGCAGTTCTTC.

The CDR3 DNA is TGTGCCAGCGAGCCCCTCGGGACTAGCCCCTACGAGCAGTACTTC. Translated, it gives CASEPLGTSPYEQYF. The chain uses TRBV28 and TRBJ2-7; 9 bases are a match to TRBD2. The CDR3 extends over 15 amino acids. After removal of 8 bases from V and 2 bases from J, the junction contained 10 bases not matched to a gene. CDR1 is MDHEN, CDR2 SYDVKM, per germline.

This clone was picked up a small number of times. The chain carries TRBV14 and TRBJ2-3, with 7 bases fitting TRBD2. Per the germline V gene, CDR1 is SGHDN and CDR2 is FVKESK. The CDR3 loop spans 16 amino acids. Trimming at V came to 1 base and at J to 1 base, leaving 5 bases not matched to a gene. Here the CDR3 reads CASSQGTSYRTDTQYF. The CDR3 bases are TGTGCCAGCAGCCAAGGGACTAGTTATCGCACAGATACGCAGTATTTT. The full variable domain, its missing parts supplied by reference TRBV14 and TRBJ2-3, is EAGVTQFPSHSVIEKGQTVTLRCDPISGHDNLYWYRRVMGKEIKFLLHFVKESKQDESGMPNNRFLAERTGGTYSTLKVQPAELEDSGVYFCASSQGTSYRTDTQYFGPGTRLTVL.

This clone showed up many times. The chain joins TRBV20-1 to TRBJ2-1; D call uncertain. This CDR3 has 11 residues. Germline V lookup: CDR1 DFQATT, CDR2 SNEGSKA (reference sequence). The CDR3, as DNA: TGCAGCGCAAAAAGATCGAGTGAGCAGTTCTTC. Encoded protein: CSAKRSSEQFF.

The chain joins TRBV7-3 to TRBJ2-6; maybe TRBD2 (5 bases). Between the trimmed V and J ends, which lost 5 bases and 1 base, there was a span of 12 bases. From germline, CDR1 is SGHTA and CDR2 FQGTGA. The CDR3 contains 16 residues. CDR3 loop: CASSRGIASGANVLTF. The CDR3 DNA is TGTGCCAGCAGCAGAGGCATAGCGTCTGGGGCCAACGTCCTGACTTTC. The full variable domain, with the rest looked up from reference TRBV7-3 and TRBJ2-6, is GAGVSQTPSNKVTEKGKYVELRCDPISGHTALYWYRQSLGQGPEFLIYFQGTGAADDSGLPNDRFFAVRPEGSVSTLKIQRTERGDSAVYLCASSRGIASGANVLTFGAGSRLTVL.

The CDR3 nucleotides are TGTGCCACCAGCAGAGCCCCTAACTATGGCTACACCTTC. As protein: CATSRAPNYGYTF. The J gene is TRBJ1-2, the V gene TRBV15, with D unresolved. Germline V gene sequence: CDR1 LNHNV, CDR2 YYDKDF (reference sequence). This CDR3 has 13 residues. V gave up 1 base and J gave up 0 bases, with 3 bases separating them.

The CDR3 loop is CASSLSGGVSYEQYF. CDR3 in DNA: TGTGCCAGCAGCTTATCGGGCGGGGTTTCCTACGAGCAGTACTTC. This chain joins TRBV13 and TRBJ2-5; D might be TRBD2 (6 bases). The DNA end is a closer match to TRBJ2-7, so the J assignment may be wrong. In germline, CDR1 is PRHDT, CDR2 FYEKMQ (reference sequence). The CDR3 contains 15 residues.